The 6 T cell receptor beta chains in this list originate from one sample, sequenced in a study of blood T cells in healthy people across ages (dated by TCRdb to about 2015). Receptor amplification or capture employed 5' RACE. The sample was run on an Illumina HiSeq 2500. The second PCR ran for about 7 to 11 cycles and used a J-beta primer mix along with a sample-barcoded 5' primer. Starting from the raw public reads, TCRdb applied fastp trimming at Q25, assembled clones with MiXCR and retained in-frame beta chains. Identical CDR3 protein sequences are pooled into one entry, listed with their most common genes and DNA. The sample has some 1.6 million distinct CDR3 sequences on record, about 31% of them singletons. Approximately 10% of the sample comes from the top ten. Material: blood. These receptor sequences come from a woman aged 30 to 39 in good health.

This clonotype was picked up a small number of times. The chain uses TRBV29-1 and TRBJ1-2; TRBD1 is a possible D gene (5 bases). V was cut by 4 bases and J by 7 bases, with 10 bases left in between. Germline CDR1 and CDR2: SQVTM and ANQGSEA. The CDR3 spans 11 residues. CDR3 nucleotides: TGCAGCGTTGGTGCGGGACGTGGCTACACCTTC. Encoded protein: CSVGAGRGYTF.

This clonotype was counted between two and nine times. V usage is TRBV7-2 and J usage is TRBJ2-3, with D uncertain. Germline CDR1 and CDR2: SGHTA and FQGNSA. Trimming pared 1 base from V and 2 bases from J, leaving 13 bases between. This CDR3 region has 16 residues. The CDR3, as DNA: TGTGCCAGCAGCTTAGGTGCGGAGACAATCACAGATACGCAGTATTTT. Encoded protein: CASSLGAETITDTQYF.

The chain links TRBV9 to TRBJ2-1; D ambiguous. Germline assignment: CDR1 SGDLS and CDR2 YYNGEE. CDR3 length equals 15 residues. V gave up 0 bases and J gave up 2 bases, with 9 bases separating them. The CDR3: CASSVAESAYNEQFF. CDR3 bases: TGTGCCAGCAGCGTAGCGGAGTCTGCCTACAATGAGCAGTTCTTC.

In its sample, this clonotype was seen once. Just one base apart from a much larger clone, this may be a read error. The CDR3 end shows no conserved phenylalanine or tryptophan, and so a read error is likely. The gene calls are TRBV29-1 and TRBJ2-5; TRBD2 aligns across 7 bases. The closer fit of TRBJ2-7 to the DNA end suggests the J call may be wrong. CDR1 is SQVTM, CDR2 ANQGSEA, per germline. The CDR3 is made up of 12 amino acids. The CDR3 DNA is TGCAGCGTTGAGGTCGGGGGGAACGAGCAGTACTAC. Its translation: CSVEVGGNEQYY.

In regard to this clonotype: At one end, the junction sequence differs from germline, possibly due to a read error. The chain has TRBV4-1 and TRBJ2-5; 9 bases align to TRBD2. Germline V gene lookup returns CDR1 MGHRA and CDR2 YSYEKL. This CDR3 has 17 residues. In DNA form, the CDR3 reads TGCGCCAGCAGCCAAGAGGCGAGCGGGGGGCTACAAGAGGCCCAGTACTTC. This translates into CASSQEASGGLQEAQYF.

The J gene is TRBJ2-1, the V gene TRBV29-1; TRBD2 might be the D (6 bases). The CDR3 has 15 residues. Germline V lookup: CDR1 SQVTM, CDR2 ANQGSEA. Trimming removed 3 bases from V and 0 bases from J, with 12 bases in between. CDR3 in amino acids: CSVEGGRGSYNEQFF. The CDR3 nucleotides read TGCAGCGTTGAGGGGGGAAGGGGCTCCTACAATGAGCAGTTCTTC.